This T cell receptor (beta chain) was sequenced during a study of radiation and T cells in renal cell carcinoma. Study conclusions and caveats: From baseline, blood top tumor clonotypes peaked at 2 weeks post-radiation.

V lost 0 bases and J 5 bases, leaving 14 bases between the germline ends. This CDR3 has 15 residues. Looked up from germline, CDR1 is SGHDT and CDR2 is YYEEEE. TCRdb's table, derived via immunoSEQ multiplex PCR, lists solely in-frame clones and lacks some. Of 45,000 to 65,000 clones in the sample, around 78% were seen once. Regarding time point: baseline pretreatment blood. Treatment of the sample: 15 Gy SBRT to primary tumor, nephrectomy 4 weeks later. Radiation-treated patients gave blood at baseline, week 2 and week 4. This renal cell carcinoma was of the clear cell type. Details on this clone: Its antigen is as yet unknown.

The chain joins TRBV5-6 to TRBJ2-5; a possible D gene is TRBD1 (6 bases). This clonotype originated in a man aged 55 to 70 with renal cell carcinoma. Sample: blood, taken from a patient whose treatment included radiotherapy and nephrectomy. CDR3 DNA sequence: TGTGCCAGCAGCTTGGCAAGGGGGTTATGGGAGACCCAGTACTTC. Translation gives CASSLARGLWETQYF.